This TCR beta chain was found in a study of cytomegalovirus exposure and HLA in healthy donors. Study-wide context: HLA-typed donors were the source of about 85 million unique TCRs, which an early data release held.

PCR amplification relied on 60 Vbeta primers (plus 13 Jbeta primers). Profiling relied on immunoSEQ multiplex PCR, and the TCRdb table lists in-frame clones only, not all of them. The profile shows under 150,000 clones, around 80% of them singletons. The CDR3 loop spans 16 amino acids. Germline lookup yields CDR1 SEHNR and CDR2 FQNEAQ (reference sequence). With 6 bases clipped from V and 5 bases from J, the junction kept 12 bases outside the gene matches. Study observations and caveats: Fewer N-insertions (relative to the roughly 730-donor mean) were reportedly seen in an Asian-associated ancestry cluster in a later analysis.

Comments on this clone: What it binds is not known.

The chain couples TRBV7-9 to TRBJ2-5, with 10 nucleotides matching TRBD1. Sequenced input: PBMCs. The sequence was collected from a man aged 25 to 40 in good health and CMV-seropositive. This CDR3 is CASSPSPGQGRETQYF. As DNA, the CDR3 is TGTGCCAGCAGTCCCAGCCCGGGACAGGGGCGGGAGACCCAGTACTTC.